This T cell receptor (beta chain) was recorded in a study of T cell responses to AZD1222 COVID-19 vaccine. Study observations and caveats: Nearly half of spike-specific TCRs reportedly target unmutated variant regions. The breadth and depth of Spike-specific TCRs increased once two AZD1222 doses had been given. The donors showed a predominance of white British ancestry and of females, with possible underestimation of clonal diversity. Without day 14 samples, only post-peak T cell repertoires were studied.

Some clones are missing from TCRdb's copy, which holds only in-frame ones; the method was immunoSEQ multiplex PCR. Counted here are around 200,000 clones, approximately 93% occurring once; the ten biggest clones make up 3% to 5%. Germline V CDR1 and CDR2: LGHNA, YNFKEQ. V lost 0 bases to trimming and J lost 5 bases; unmatched junction nucleotides: 9. The CDR3 spans 17 residues. Points on this clone: Its cognate antigen is unknown.

V gene TRBV4-2 combines with J gene TRBJ2-2; 7 bases align to TRBD2. This sample comprised peripheral blood, obtained on day 0 of AZD1222 vaccination. The sequence was obtained from an adult in good health. This chain's CDR3 is CASSQEGLADSTGELFF. CDR3 nucleotides: TGTGCCAGCAGCCAAGAAGGGCTAGCGGATTCTACCGGGGAGCTGTTTTTT.